This entry concerns a single T cell receptor (beta chain). Its antigen remains unknown. The assay was immunoSEQ multiplex PCR, and TCRdb's table has in-frame clones only and misses some. The sample lists tens of thousands of clones; 81% were seen once. These data come from a study of OX40 agonist ivuxolimab in advanced cancers. Study in general: The dose-escalation group included hepatocellular carcinoma, melanoma, renal cell carcinoma and head and neck cancer. General study points: Patients with a partial response at 0.1-3.0 mg/kg had among the lowest clonal expansion. There were, on average, more expanded clones in CD8+ T cells than in CD4+. At doses 0.1 to 3.0 mg/kg, CD4+ and CD8+ clones expanded.

The CDR3 totals 14 residues. Germline CDR1 and CDR2: SGHVS and FNYEAQ. V gave up 5 bases and J gave up 3 bases, with 14 bases separating them. The material was CD4+ or CD8+ T cells sorted from blood, obtained in a trial of the OX40 agonist ivuxolimab. This sequence was found in an adult with an advanced solid tumor such as melanoma, head and neck, liver or kidney cancer. The chain recombines TRBV7-6 with TRBJ2-7, with D perhaps being TRBD1 or TRBD2 (6 bases each). CDR3: CASSPGAGYYEQYF. CDR3 bases: TGTGCCAGCAGCCCGGGGGCCGGCTACTACGAGCAGTACTTC.